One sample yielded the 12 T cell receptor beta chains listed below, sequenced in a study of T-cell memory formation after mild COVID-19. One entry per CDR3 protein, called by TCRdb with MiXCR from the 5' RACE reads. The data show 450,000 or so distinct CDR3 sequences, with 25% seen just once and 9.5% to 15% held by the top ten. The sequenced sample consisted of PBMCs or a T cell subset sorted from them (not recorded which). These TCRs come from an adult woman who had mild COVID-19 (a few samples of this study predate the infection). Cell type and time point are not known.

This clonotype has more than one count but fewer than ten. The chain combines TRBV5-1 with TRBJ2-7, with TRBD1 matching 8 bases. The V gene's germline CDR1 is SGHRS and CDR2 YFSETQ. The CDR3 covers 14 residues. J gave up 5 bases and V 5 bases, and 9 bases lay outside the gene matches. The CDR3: CASSQGQGIHEQYF. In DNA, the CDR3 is TGCGCCAGCAGTCAAGGACAGGGCATCCACGAGCAGTACTTC.

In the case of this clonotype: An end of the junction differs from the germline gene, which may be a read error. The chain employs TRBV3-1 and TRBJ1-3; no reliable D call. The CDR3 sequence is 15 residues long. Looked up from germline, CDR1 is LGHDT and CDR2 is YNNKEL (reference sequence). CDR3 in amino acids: CASGQESGIQHTIYF. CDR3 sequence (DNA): TGTGCCAGCGGCCAGGAATCAGGAATCCAGCACACCATATATTTT.

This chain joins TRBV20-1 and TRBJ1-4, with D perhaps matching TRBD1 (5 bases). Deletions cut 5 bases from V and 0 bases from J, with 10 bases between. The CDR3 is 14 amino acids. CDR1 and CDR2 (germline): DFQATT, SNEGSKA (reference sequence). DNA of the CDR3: TGCAGTGCTTGGGACGGAACAACTAATGAAAAACTGTTTTTT. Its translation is CSAWDGTTNEKLFF.

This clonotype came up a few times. For the CDR3, the DNA is TGTGCCAGCAGCCACTTAGGACCTTGGGGCGAGACCCAGTACTTC. It is translated as CASSHLGPWGETQYF. V is TRBV14 and J is TRBJ2-5; perhaps TRBD1 as D (5 bases). The length of the CDR3 is 15 residues. Germline V gene sequence: CDR1 SGHDN, CDR2 FVKESK. Trimming cost V 3 bases and J 5 bases, with 16 bases left between them.

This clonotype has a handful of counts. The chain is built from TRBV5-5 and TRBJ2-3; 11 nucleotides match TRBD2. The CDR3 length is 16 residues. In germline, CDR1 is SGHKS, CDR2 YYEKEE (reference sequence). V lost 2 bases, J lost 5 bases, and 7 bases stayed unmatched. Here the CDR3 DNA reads TGTGCCAGCAGCTTTCCCCTGACTAGCGGGGTAGATACGCAGTATTTT. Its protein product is CASSFPLTSGVDTQYF.

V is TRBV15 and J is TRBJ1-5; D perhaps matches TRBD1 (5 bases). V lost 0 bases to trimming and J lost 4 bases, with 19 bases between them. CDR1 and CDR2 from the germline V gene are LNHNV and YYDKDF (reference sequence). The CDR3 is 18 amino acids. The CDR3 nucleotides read TGTGCCACCAGCAGAGAGTCCCCCTTTGGCAGGGCGAATCAGCCCCAGCATTTT. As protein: CATSRESPFGRANQPQHF. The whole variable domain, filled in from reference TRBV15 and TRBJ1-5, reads DAMVIQNPRYQVTQFGKPVTLSCSQTLNHNVMYWYQQKSSQAPKLLFHYYDKDFNNEADTPDNFQSRRPNTSFCFLDIRSPGLGDTAMYLCATSRESPFGRANQPQHFGDGTRLSIL.

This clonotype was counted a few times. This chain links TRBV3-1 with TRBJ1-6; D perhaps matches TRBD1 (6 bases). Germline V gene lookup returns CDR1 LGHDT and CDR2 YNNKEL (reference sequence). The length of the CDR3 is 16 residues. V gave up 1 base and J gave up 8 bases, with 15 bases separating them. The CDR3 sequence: CASSQALTGRDSPLHF. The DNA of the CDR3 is TGTGCCAGCAGCCAAGCCCTGACAGGTCGAGATTCACCCCTCCACTTT. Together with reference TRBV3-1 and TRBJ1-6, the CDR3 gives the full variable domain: DTAVSQTPKYLVTQMGNDKSIKCEQNLGHDTMYWYKQDSKKFLKIMFSYNNKELIINETVPNRFSPKSPDKAHLNLHINSLELGDSAVYFCASSQALTGRDSPLHFGNGTRLTVT.

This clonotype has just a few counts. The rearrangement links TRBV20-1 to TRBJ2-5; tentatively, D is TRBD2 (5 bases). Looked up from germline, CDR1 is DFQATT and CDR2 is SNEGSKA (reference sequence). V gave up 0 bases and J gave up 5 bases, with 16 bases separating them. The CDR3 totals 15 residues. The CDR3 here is CSARDNLGISETQYF. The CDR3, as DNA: TGCAGTGCTAGAGATAATCTCGGGATTAGTGAGACCCAGTACTTC.

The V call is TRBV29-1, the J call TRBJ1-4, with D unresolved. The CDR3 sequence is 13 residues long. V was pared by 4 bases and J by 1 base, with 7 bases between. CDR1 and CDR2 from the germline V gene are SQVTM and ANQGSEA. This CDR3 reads CSVASGTNEKLFF. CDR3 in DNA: TGCAGCGTTGCGAGCGGAACTAATGAAAAACTGTTTTTT.

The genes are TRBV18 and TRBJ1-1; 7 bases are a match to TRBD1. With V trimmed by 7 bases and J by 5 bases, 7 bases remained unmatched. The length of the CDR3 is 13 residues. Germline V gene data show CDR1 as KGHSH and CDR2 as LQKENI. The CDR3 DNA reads TGTGCCAGCTACAACAGGGGAGGGACTGAAGCTTTCTTT. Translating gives CASYNRGGTEAFF.

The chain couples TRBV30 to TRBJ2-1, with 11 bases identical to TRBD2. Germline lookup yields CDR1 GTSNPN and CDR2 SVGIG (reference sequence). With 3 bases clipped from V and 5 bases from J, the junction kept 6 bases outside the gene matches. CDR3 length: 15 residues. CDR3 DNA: TGTGCCTGGAGCGATGGGACTAGCGGTCACAATGAGCAGTTCTTC. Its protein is CAWSDGTSGHNEQFF.

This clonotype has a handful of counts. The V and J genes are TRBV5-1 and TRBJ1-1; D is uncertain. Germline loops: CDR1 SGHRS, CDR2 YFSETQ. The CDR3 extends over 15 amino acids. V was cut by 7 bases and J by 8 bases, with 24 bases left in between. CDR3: CASQRAPILTSEAFF. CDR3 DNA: TGCGCCAGCCAGCGGGCCCCGATTTTAACATCGGAAGCTTTCTTT.